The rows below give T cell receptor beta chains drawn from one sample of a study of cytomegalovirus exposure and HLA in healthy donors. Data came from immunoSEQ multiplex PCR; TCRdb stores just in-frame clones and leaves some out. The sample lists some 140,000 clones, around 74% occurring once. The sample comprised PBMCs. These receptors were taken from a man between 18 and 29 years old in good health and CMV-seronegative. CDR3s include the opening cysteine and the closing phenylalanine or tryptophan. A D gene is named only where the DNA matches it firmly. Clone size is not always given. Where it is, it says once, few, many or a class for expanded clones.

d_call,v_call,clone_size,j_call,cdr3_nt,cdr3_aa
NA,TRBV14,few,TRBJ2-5,TGTGCCAGCAGCCAAGAGGCGCGGGTTCGGGAGACCCAGTACTTC,CASSQEARVRETQYF
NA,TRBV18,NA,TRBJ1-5,TGTGCCAGCTCACCTAGCCCAAATCAGCCCCAGCATTTT,CASSPSPNQPQHF
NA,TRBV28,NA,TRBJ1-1,TGTGCCAGCAGTGCTGCCGGGAATAGGGCCACTGAAGCTTTCTTT,CASSAAGNRATEAFF
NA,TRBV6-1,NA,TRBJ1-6,TGCGCCAGCAGTGACCCCAGGGGAGGGTATAATTCACCCCTCCACTTT,CASSDPRGGYNSPLHF
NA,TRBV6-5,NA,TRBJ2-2,TGTGCCAGCAGCCCCCCGGCGGCCACCGGGGAGCTGTTTTTT,CASSPPAATGELFF
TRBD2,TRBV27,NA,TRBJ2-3,TGTGCCAGCAGTTCCCCTATAGCGGGGGGGGCAGATACGCAGTATTTT,CASSSPIAGGADTQYF
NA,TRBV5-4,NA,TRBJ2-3,TGTGCCAGCAGTTTGGGATCCAGGGGCTCAGATACGCAGTATTTT,CASSLGSRGSDTQYF
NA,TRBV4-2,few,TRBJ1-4,TGTGCCAGCAGCCAAGAATCCGGGATTGAAAAACTGTTTTTT,CASSQESGIEKLFF
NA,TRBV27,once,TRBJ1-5,TGTGCCAGCATCCGGGTTGGGAGCAATCAGCCCCAGCATTTT,CASIRVGSNQPQHF
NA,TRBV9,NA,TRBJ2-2,TGTGCCAGCAGCGTAGGTTTGGTTTCTAACGGGGAGCTGTTTTTT,CASSVGLVSNGELFF
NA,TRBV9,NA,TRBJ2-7,TGTGCCAGCAGCGTAGAATGGACAGTACCCTACGAGCAGTACTTC,CASSVEWTVPYEQYF
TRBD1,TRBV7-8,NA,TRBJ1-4,TGTGCCAGCAGCTTGGACAGGGGTGTAGCTGAAAAACTGTTTTTT,CASSLDRGVAEKLFF
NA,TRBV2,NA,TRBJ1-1,TGTGCCAGCCCCCTCGAACAGAACACTGAAGCTTTCTTT,CASPLEQNTEAFF
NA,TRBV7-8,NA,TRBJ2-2,TGTGCCAGCAGCCCCCAAACCGGGGAGCTGTTTTTT,CASSPQTGELFF
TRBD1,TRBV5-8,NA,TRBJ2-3,TGTGCCAGCGGACTAGGGACAGGGGGGGCAGATACGCAGTATTTT,CASGLGTGGADTQYF
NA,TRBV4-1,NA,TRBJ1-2,TGCGCCAGCAGCCAAGGCATAGGGGAGGGCTATGGCTACACCTTC,CASSQGIGEGYGYTF
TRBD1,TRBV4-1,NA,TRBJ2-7,TGCGCCAGCAGCCAACCCGGCCGGGACAGTAAGTACGAGCAGTACTTC,CASSQPGRDSKYEQYF
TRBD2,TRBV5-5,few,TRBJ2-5,TGTGCCAGCAGCCCACGGGCGGGGGGGGAAGGGGCCCAGTACTTC,CASSPRAGGEGAQYF
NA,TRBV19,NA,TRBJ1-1,TGTGCCAGTGGGCCCGTCGCGGGGATATGGACCCAGGGCAGGACTGAAGCTTTCTTT,CASGPVAGIWTQGRTEAFF
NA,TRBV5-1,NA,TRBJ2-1,TGCGCCAGCAGCCCACGGACAAACGGCGATGAGCAGTTCTTC,CASSPRTNGDEQFF
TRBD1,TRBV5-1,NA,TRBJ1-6,TGCGCCAGCAGCTTAGGACAGGGGACCTTCGATAATTCACCCCTCCACTTT,CASSLGQGTFDNSPLHF
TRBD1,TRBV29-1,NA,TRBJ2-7,TGCAGCGTCTGGGACAGGGGTGCCTACGAGCAGTACTTC,CSVWDRGAYEQYF
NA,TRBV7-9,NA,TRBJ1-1,TGTGCCAGCAGCTCTGGGACTGGGGAAGGTGAAGCTTTCTTT,CASSSGTGEGEAFF
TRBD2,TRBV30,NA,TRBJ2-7,TGTGCCTGGGGACTAGTGGGGTTCTCCTACGAGCAGTACTTC,CAWGLVGFSYEQYF
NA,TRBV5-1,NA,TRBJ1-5,TGCGCCAGCAGCTTGGACGGACAGCGCAATCAGCCCCAGCATTTT,CASSLDGQRNQPQHF
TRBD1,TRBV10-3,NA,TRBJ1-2,TGTGCCATCAGCACTCCGGACAGGGGGGACTATGGCTACACCTTC,CAISTPDRGDYGYTF
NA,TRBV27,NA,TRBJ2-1,TGTGCCAGCAGTTTATGGATGGGGCTGGGGTACAATGAGCAGTTCTTC,CASSLWMGLGYNEQFF
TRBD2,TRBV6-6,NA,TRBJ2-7,TGTGCCAGCAGTACCTCTAGCGGTCGCTCCTACGAGCAGTACTTC,CASSTSSGRSYEQYF
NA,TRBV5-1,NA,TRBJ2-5,TGCGCCAGCAGTTCGGGTAGGGGCCAAGAGACCCAGTACTTC,CASSSGRGQETQYF
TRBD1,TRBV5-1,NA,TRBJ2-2,TGCGCCAGCAGCCACCGACAGGGCGACACCGGGGAGCTGTTTTTT,CASSHRQGDTGELFF
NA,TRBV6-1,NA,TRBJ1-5,TGTGCCAGCAGTGGAAGGGGTCAGCCCCAGCATTTT,CASSGRGQPQHF
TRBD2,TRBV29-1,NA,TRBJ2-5,TGCAGCGCTGGGCAGGGACTAGCGGTCCAAGAGACCCAGTACTTC,CSAGQGLAVQETQYF
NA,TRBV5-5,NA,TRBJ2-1,TGTGCCAGCACACACTACCGAGGGCTAGTCTACAATGAGCAGTTCTTC,CASTHYRGLVYNEQFF
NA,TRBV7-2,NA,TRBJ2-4,TGTGCCAGCACCGAATGGGGGGGCGCGGGGAACAGTCAGTACTTC,CASTEWGGAGNSQYF
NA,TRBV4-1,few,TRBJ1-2,TGCGCCAGCAGCCATTCCAGGGGCGCCTTCTATGGCTACACCTTC,CASSHSRGAFYGYTF
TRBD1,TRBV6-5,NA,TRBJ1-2,TGTGCCAGCAGAACGCAGGGGGCCCATGGCTACACCTTC,CASRTQGAHGYTF
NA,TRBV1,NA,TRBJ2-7,TGCACCAGCAGCCATATCCAGGGTTGGGGGACTTACGAGCAGTACTTC,CTSSHIQGWGTYEQYF
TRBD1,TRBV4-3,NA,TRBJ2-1,TGCGCCAGCAGCCATGTGGGGACAGGGGTGAACAATGAGCAGTTCTTC,CASSHVGTGVNNEQFF
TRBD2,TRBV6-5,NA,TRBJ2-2,TGTGCCAGCAGTTACTGGACTAGCTCTCGGGGGGAGCTGTTTTTT,CASSYWTSSRGELFF
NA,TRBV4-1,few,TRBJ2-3,TGCGCCAGCAGCCTGTTAGCGGTGTCAGATACGCAGTATTTT,CASSLLAVSDTQYF
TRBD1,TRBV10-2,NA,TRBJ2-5,TGCGCCAACCGGGACAGGGGGCAGACCCAGTACTTC,CANRDRGQTQYF
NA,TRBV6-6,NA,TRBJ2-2,TGTGCCAGCAGCCCCGGGGGGGAGCTGTTTTTT,CASSPGGELFF
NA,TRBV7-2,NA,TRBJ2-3,TGTGCCAGCAGTCCGCAAACAGGGACAGATACGCAGTATTTT,CASSPQTGTDTQYF
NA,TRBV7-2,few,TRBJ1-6,TGTGCCAGCAGCTCGGGAACCGGGACACCCCTCCACTTT,CASSSGTGTPLHF
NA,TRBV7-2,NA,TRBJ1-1,TGTGCCAGCAGCTTAGCGCTTGGGTTAGGGGGGGAGCGAGCTTTCTTT,CASSLALGLGGERAFF
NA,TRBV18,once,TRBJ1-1,TGTGCCAGCTCATACACAGAAAACACTGAAGCTTTCTTT,CASSYTENTEAFF
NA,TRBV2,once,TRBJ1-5,TGTGCCAGCAGTGATTGGGGAGGGCCCCAGCATTTT,CASSDWGGPQHF
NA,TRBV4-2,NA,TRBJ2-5,TGTGCCAGCAGCCAAGATCTTAGATGGGGGGGGGCCGGTGAGACCCAGTACTTC,CASSQDLRWGGAGETQYF
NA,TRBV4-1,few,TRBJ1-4,TGCGCCAGCAGCCGCACACCGACGGAGAAACTGTTTTTT,CASSRTPTEKLFF
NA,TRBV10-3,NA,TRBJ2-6,TGTGCCATCAGTCGATCGTCACGACTGGAGGGGGCCAACGGCCTGACTTTC,CAISRSSRLEGANGLTF
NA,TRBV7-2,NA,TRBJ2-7,TGTGCCAGCAGCTTAAGTGGCACATTCTACGAGCAGTACTTC,CASSLSGTFYEQYF
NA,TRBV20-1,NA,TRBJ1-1,TGCAGTGCTCAGATGAACACTGAAGCTTTCTTT,CSAQMNTEAFF
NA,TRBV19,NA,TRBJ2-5,TGTGCCAGTAGTATCCCGACTAGATCGGAGACCCAGTACTTC,CASSIPTRSETQYF
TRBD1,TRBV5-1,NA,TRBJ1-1,TGCGCCAGCAGCCACCCTGGGACAGCGAACACTGAAGCTTTCTTT,CASSHPGTANTEAFF
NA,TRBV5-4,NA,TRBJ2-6,TGTGCCAGCAGCTTAGCAGGGGCTGGGGCCAACGTCCTGACTTTC,CASSLAGAGANVLTF